Shown below are 28 T cell receptor beta chains from a single sample sequenced in a study of cytomegalovirus exposure and HLA in healthy donors. A multiplex PCR was run with 60 Vbeta primers and 13 Jbeta primers. Libraries were prepared by immunoSEQ multiplex PCR; TCRdb keeps only in-frame clonotypes and omits some of them. This table holds 80,000 to 100,000 clones, about three quarters found once. The sequenced sample consisted of PBMCs. The receptor set was obtained from a man aged 35-49 years in good health and CMV-seronegative.

This clone was picked up one time. The V and J genes are TRBV4-1 and TRBJ1-3; maybe TRBD1 (5 bases). V shed 0 bases and J shed 8 bases, with 11 bases lying between them. The CDR3 extends over 14 amino acids. Germline lookup yields CDR1 MGHRA and CDR2 YSYEKL. CDR3 coding DNA: TGCGCCAGCAGCCAAGAGGGAATACAGGACACCATATATTTT. Residues: CASSQEGIQDTIYF.

The V and J genes are TRBV7-8 and TRBJ1-2, with 9 bases aligning to TRBD1. V lost 5 bases to trimming and J lost 4 bases; unmatched junction nucleotides: 5. This CDR3 spans 14 amino acids. CDR1 and CDR2 (germline): SGHVS, FQNEAQ. In DNA form, the CDR3 reads TGTGCCAGCAGCCGCCGGGACAGGGCCTATGGCTACACCTTC. Translating gives CASSRRDRAYGYTF.

This clone was seen a few times. V is TRBV21-1 and J is TRBJ1-1; TRBD1 is the table's D call and was not checked against the DNA. TRBV21-1 is a documented pseudogene. The CDR3 loop spans 16 amino acids. In nucleotides, the CDR3 is TGTGCCAGCAGCAAAAGACCCACAGGGAGGAACACTGAAGCTTTCTTT. Amino acid sequence: CASSKRPTGRNTEAFF.

The DNA for the CDR3 is TGTGCCAGCGGCGCGGGGCCGCAGGGGACCCAGTACTTC. Amino acid sequence: CASGAGPQGTQYF. The chain is built from TRBV6-5 and TRBJ2-5, with a weak D call TRBD2 (6 bases). Trimming shortened V by 8 bases and J by 7 bases, and 17 bases separated the two germline ends. The CDR3 consists of 13 residues. Germline CDR1 is MNHEY and CDR2 is SVGAGI.

This clone was seen a few times. The chain combines TRBV7-4 with TRBJ2-7; TRBD1 is a possible D gene (5 bases). V lost 3 bases, J lost 3 bases, and 6 bases lay in between. The CDR3 is made up of 12 amino acids. Germline CDR1 SGHVT, CDR2 SQSDAQ. This chain's CDR3 is CASSFDSYEQYF. DNA of the CDR3: TGTGCCAGCAGCTTTGACAGCTACGAGCAGTACTTC.

This chain links TRBV18 with TRBJ2-7, with 10 bases matching TRBD1. Germline V gene sequence: CDR1 KGHSH, CDR2 LQKENI. V was clipped by 2 bases and J by 3 bases; unmatched bases: 1. CDR3 length: 14 residues. CDR3 protein: CASSPGTGDYEQYF. CDR3 nucleotide sequence: TGTGCCAGCTCACCAGGGACAGGGGACTACGAGCAGTACTTC.

The chain carries TRBV10-3 and TRBJ2-1; D gene ambiguous. CDR1 is ENHRY, CDR2 SYGVKD, per germline. This CDR3 spans 12 amino acids. Trimming left V 10 bases short and J 3 bases short, with 10 bases between. The CDR3 region has the DNA TGTGCCAGCAGGAACATCTACAATGAGCAGTTCTTC. Translation gives CASRNIYNEQFF.

V is TRBV2 and J is TRBJ2-1; maybe TRBD1 (5 bases). V was shortened by 4 bases and J by 10 bases, with 11 bases between the two germline ends. CDR3 length: 12 amino acids. CDR1 and CDR2 (germline): SNHLY, FYNNEI. In DNA form, the CDR3 reads TGTGCCAGCAGTGGACAGCTTCACGAGCAGTTCTTC. This encodes CASSGQLHEQFF. The whole variable domain, remainder taken from reference TRBV2 and TRBJ2-1, is EPEVTQTPSHQVTQMGQEVILRCVPISNHLYFYWYRQILGQKVEFLVSFYNNEISEKSEIFDDQFSVERPDGSNFTLKIRSTKLEDSAMYFCASSGQLHEQFFGPGTRLTVL.

The chain recombines TRBV27 with TRBJ2-2; the match to TRBD1 covers 10 bases. Germline V gene sequence: CDR1 MNHEY, CDR2 SMNVEV (reference sequence). CDR3 length: 14 amino acids. Unmatched junction bases numbered 2, after V lost 7 bases and J lost 3 bases. Here the CDR3 DNA reads TGTGCCAGCACCGGGACAGGGGACACCGGGGAGCTGTTTTTT. This translates into CASTGTGDTGELFF.

The chain couples TRBV27 to TRBJ1-2; no definite D call. Germline-derived CDR1 and CDR2 are MNHEY and SMNVEV (reference sequence). The CDR3 has 15 amino acids. The V end was cut by 2 bases, the J end by 8 bases, with 18 bases between. CDR3 sequence: CASSLIRDGGSGYTF. CDR3 bases: TGTGCCAGCAGTTTAATCCGCGATGGAGGGAGCGGCTACACCTTC.

Comment on this clone: The germline gene is not matched at one end of the junction; a read error may be the cause. The sample has other DNA sequences that encode this CDR3 too. The rearrangement links TRBV28 to TRBJ2-5, with unresolved D. Germline CDR1 and CDR2: MDHEN and SYDVKM. CDR3 size: 12 residues. The CDR3 here is CASSQVRKTQYF. The CDR3 coding sequence is TGTGCAAGCAGTCAGGTTAGAAAGACCCAGTACTTC. Using reference TRBV28 and TRBJ2-5 for the parts outside the CDR3, the full variable domain is DVKVTQSSRYLVKRTGEKVFLECVQDMDHENMFWYRQDPGLGLRLIYFSYDVKMKEKGDIPEGYSVSREKKERFSLILESASTNQTSMYLCASSQVRKTQYFGPGTRLLVL.

The chain couples TRBV7-2 to TRBJ2-7, with 8 nucleotides matching TRBD2. Trimming cost V 5 bases and J 2 bases; bases outside gene matches: 11. The CDR3 runs 16 residues. CDR1 is SGHTA, CDR2 FQGNSA, per germline. This CDR3 is CASSHRTSGGTYEQYF. In DNA form, the CDR3 reads TGTGCCAGCAGCCACCGTACGAGCGGGGGAACCTACGAGCAGTACTTC.

The V gene is TRBV4-2, the J gene TRBJ2-7, with TRBD1 matching 7 bases. J gave up 2 bases and V 1 base, and 8 bases lay outside the gene matches. Germline CDR1 LGHNA, CDR2 YNFKEQ. CDR3 length equals 16 residues. The DNA of the CDR3 is TGTGCCAGCAGCCAAGGGGTCGTTCAGGGGGCCTACGAGCAGTACTTC. Translating it yields CASSQGVVQGAYEQYF.

J is TRBJ1-2 and V is TRBV5-4; TRBD1 matches 9 bases. Germline CDR1 SGHNT, CDR2 YYREEE (reference sequence). V lost 2 bases and J lost 2; bases outside the gene matches: 4. The CDR3 has 15 amino acids. Written as DNA, the CDR3 is TGTGCCAGCAGCTTTGGGGGGACAGGGAACTATGGCTACACCTTC. This codes for CASSFGGTGNYGYTF.

The chain is built from TRBV4-3 and TRBJ2-1; 12 bases align to TRBD2. Unmatched junction bases numbered 4, after V lost 5 bases and J lost 2 bases. This CDR3 is built from 16 residues. CDR1 is LGHNA, CDR2 YSLEER, per germline. The CDR3 sequence: CASSEPSGGAYNEQFF. CDR3 coding DNA: TGCGCCAGCAGCGAACCTAGCGGGGGGGCCTACAATGAGCAGTTCTTC.

V and J are TRBV27 and TRBJ2-7, with D possibly matching TRBD2 (6 bases). The V and J ends lost 8 bases and 3 bases respectively, with 14 bases between them. Germline assignment: CDR1 MNHEY and CDR2 SMNVEV (reference sequence). The CDR3 sequence is 13 residues long. CDR3 loop: CASGGTNHYEQYF. CDR3 in DNA: TGTGCCAGCGGGGGGACGAATCACTACGAGCAGTACTTC.

V usage is TRBV18 and J usage is TRBJ1-5, with D tentatively TRBD1 (6 bases). Germline V gene lookup returns CDR1 KGHSH and CDR2 LQKENI. Trimming removed 3 bases at V and 14 bases at J, with 20 bases between. This CDR3 spans 14 amino acids. CDR3 sequence reads: CASSPLRDILIKHF. In nucleotides, the CDR3 is TGTGCCAGCTCACCGCTCAGGGACATACTGATTAAGCATTTT.

The genes are TRBV6-5 and TRBJ2-7; 11 positions match TRBD1. Germline-derived CDR1 and CDR2 are MNHEY and SVGAGI. The CDR3 has 15 residues. The junction had 11 bases not matched to a gene; V was cut back by 6 bases and J by 7 bases. The CDR3 spells CASRLPGQGEREQYF. In nucleotides, the CDR3 is TGTGCCAGCAGATTACCGGGACAGGGGGAGAGAGAGCAGTACTTC.

This sequence joins TRBV14 and TRBJ2-5; weak D call: TRBD2 (6 bases). The V gene lost 3 bases and the J gene lost 1 base, with 12 bases spanning the gap. Germline CDR1 and CDR2: SGHDN and FVKESK. The CDR3 sequence is 15 residues long. The CDR3 DNA follows: TGTGCCAGCAGCCAGGTCCGGGGGACCCAAGAGACCCAGTACTTC. Translation gives CASSQVRGTQETQYF.

The V and J genes are TRBV11-3 and TRBJ2-2; possible D gene TRBD2, 6 bases. Trimming pared 2 bases from V and 6 bases from J, leaving 13 bases between. The CDR3 consists of 15 residues. Looked up from germline, CDR1 is SGHNT and CDR2 is YENEEA. The CDR3 is CASSLRLGRSGELFF. As DNA, the CDR3 is TGTGCCAGCAGCTTACGACTAGGACGCTCCGGGGAGCTGTTTTTT.

Points on this clone: At one end the junction does not follow the germline gene, possibly because of a read error. The CDR3 reads CASRLAGSSYEQYF. The CDR3, as DNA: TGTGCCAGCAGGTTAGCGGGGAGTTCCTACGAGCAGTACTTC. The chain uses TRBV11-2 and TRBJ2-7; TRBD2 matches at 8 bases. Per germline, CDR1 SGHAT and CDR2 FQNNGV. The CDR3 length is 14 residues.

Comment on this clone: The same CDR3 is also encoded by other DNA sequences in this sample. This chain uses TRBV6-1 with TRBJ1-5, with 7 bases fitting TRBD1. Per the germline V gene, CDR1 is MNHNS and CDR2 is SASEGT. V lost 7 bases, J lost 3 bases, and 6 bases stayed unmatched. The CDR3 is 14 amino acids. CDR3: CASNTGQNNQPQHF. The CDR3, as DNA: TGTGCCAGCAACACGGGACAGAACAATCAGCCCCAGCATTTT.

This clone was seen a few times. The CDR3 nucleotides are TGTGCCAGCATACCGACAGTGACCACTGAAGCTTTCTTT. Translation gives CASIPTVTTEAFF. This sequence joins TRBV6-6 and TRBJ1-1; a weak D match, TRBD1 (5 bases). V was shortened by 7 bases and J by 4 bases, with 13 bases between the two germline ends. The CDR3 has 13 amino acids. Germline V gene sequence: CDR1 MNHNY, CDR2 SVGAGI (reference sequence).

This clone was counted a few times. The V gene is TRBV30, the J gene TRBJ1-1, with a possible D match to TRBD1 (5 bases). V was clipped by 3 bases and J by 4 bases, with 12 bases between them. The CDR3 extends over 13 amino acids. From germline, CDR1 is GTSNPN and CDR2 SVGIG (reference sequence). The DNA of the CDR3 is TGTGCCTGGAGGAAGGGGCTTCCCACTGAAGCTTTCTTT. It is translated as CAWRKGLPTEAFF.

The chain has TRBV27 and TRBJ1-2; 7 bases fit TRBD1. Germline-derived CDR1 and CDR2 are MNHEY and SMNVEV (reference sequence). The CDR3 is 14 residues long. V lost 7 bases to trimming and J lost 8 bases; unmatched junction nucleotides: 13. The CDR3 DNA is TGTGCCAGCATCAAGCCACAGGGGTTTGGAGGCTACACCTTC. Translating gives CASIKPQGFGGYTF.

J is TRBJ1-6 and V is TRBV7-2; D unresolved. Germline CDR1 and CDR2: SGHTA and FQGNSA. This CDR3 contains 12 residues. Trimming left V 5 bases short and J 8 bases short, with 7 bases between. Here the CDR3 reads CASSDTYSPLHF. DNA for the CDR3: TGTGCCAGCAGCGACACCTATTCACCCCTCCACTTT.

This clone has just a few counts. This chain links TRBV5-6 with TRBJ2-3, with 11 nucleotides matching TRBD2. Germline CDR1 SGHDT, CDR2 YYEEEE. This CDR3 has 16 residues. The V gene end was trimmed by 3 bases and the J gene end by 2 bases; junction bases not matched to a gene: 5. The CDR3 is CASSWASGGFTDTQYF. DNA of the CDR3: TGTGCCAGCAGCTGGGCTAGCGGGGGGTTCACAGATACGCAGTATTTT.

This rearrangement joins TRBV15 to TRBJ2-3; D is perhaps TRBD1 (5 bases). V lost 0 bases to trimming and J lost 2 bases, with 6 bases between them. CDR1 is LNHNV, CDR2 YYDKDF, per germline (reference sequence). The CDR3 has 14 amino acids. The CDR3 DNA reads TGTGCCACCAGCAGAGAACAGGTCACAGATACGCAGTATTTT. It yields the protein CATSREQVTDTQYF. Full variable domain (rest looked up from reference TRBV15 and TRBJ2-3): DAMVIQNPRYQVTQFGKPVTLSCSQTLNHNVMYWYQQKSSQAPKLLFHYYDKDFNNEADTPDNFQSRRPNTSFCFLDIRSPGLGDTAMYLCATSREQVTDTQYFGPGTRLTVL.